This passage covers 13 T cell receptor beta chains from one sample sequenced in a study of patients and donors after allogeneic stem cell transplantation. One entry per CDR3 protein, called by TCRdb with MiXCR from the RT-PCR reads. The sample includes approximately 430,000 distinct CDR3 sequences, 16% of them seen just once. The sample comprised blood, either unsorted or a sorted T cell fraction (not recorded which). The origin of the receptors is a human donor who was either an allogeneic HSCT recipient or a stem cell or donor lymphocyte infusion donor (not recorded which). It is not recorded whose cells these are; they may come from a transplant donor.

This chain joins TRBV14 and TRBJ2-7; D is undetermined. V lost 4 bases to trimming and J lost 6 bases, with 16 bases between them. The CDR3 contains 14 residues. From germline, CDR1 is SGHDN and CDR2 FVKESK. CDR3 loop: CASSPLVTRGEQYF. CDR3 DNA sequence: TGTGCCAGCAGCCCCTTGGTCACGCGAGGCGAGCAGTACTTC.

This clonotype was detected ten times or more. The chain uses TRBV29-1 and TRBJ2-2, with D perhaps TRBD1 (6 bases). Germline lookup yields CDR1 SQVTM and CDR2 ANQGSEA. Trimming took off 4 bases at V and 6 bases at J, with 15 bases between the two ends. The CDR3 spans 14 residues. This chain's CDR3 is CSVAYRVIPGELFF. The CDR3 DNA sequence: TGCAGCGTTGCTTACAGGGTTATTCCCGGGGAGCTGTTTTTT.

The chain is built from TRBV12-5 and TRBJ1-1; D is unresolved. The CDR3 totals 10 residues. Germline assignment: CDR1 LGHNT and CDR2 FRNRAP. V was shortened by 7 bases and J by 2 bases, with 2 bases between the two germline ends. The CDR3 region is CASVNTEAFF. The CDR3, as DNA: TGTGCTAGTGTTAACACTGAAGCTTTCTTT.

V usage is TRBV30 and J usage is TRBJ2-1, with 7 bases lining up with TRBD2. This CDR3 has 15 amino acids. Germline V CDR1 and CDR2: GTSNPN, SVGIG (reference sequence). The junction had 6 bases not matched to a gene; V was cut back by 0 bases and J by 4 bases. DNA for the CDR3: TGTGCCTGGAGTGTTGGGCTAGCGGAGTACAATGAGCAGTTCTTC. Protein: CAWSVGLAEYNEQFF.

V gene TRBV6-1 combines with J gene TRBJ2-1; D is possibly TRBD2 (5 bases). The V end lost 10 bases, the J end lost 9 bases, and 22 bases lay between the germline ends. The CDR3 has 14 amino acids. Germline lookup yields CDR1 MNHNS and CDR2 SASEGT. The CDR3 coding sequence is TGTGCCACAGAGCGGTTGGATCCCCCTCGTGAGCAGTTCTTC. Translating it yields CATERLDPPREQFF.

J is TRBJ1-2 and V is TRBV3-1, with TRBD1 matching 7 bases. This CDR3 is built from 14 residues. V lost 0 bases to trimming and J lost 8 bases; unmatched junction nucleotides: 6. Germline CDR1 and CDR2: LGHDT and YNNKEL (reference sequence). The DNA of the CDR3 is TGTGCCAGCAGCCAAGAAGGACAGGTTTACGGCTACACCTTC. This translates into CASSQEGQVYGYTF.

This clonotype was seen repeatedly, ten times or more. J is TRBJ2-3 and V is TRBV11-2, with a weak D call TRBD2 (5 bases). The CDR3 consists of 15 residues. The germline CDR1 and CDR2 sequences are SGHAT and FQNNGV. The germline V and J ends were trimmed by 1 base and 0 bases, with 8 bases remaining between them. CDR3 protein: CASSLVGGSTDTQYF. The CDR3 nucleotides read TGTGCCAGCAGCTTAGTAGGCGGGAGCACAGATACGCAGTATTTT.

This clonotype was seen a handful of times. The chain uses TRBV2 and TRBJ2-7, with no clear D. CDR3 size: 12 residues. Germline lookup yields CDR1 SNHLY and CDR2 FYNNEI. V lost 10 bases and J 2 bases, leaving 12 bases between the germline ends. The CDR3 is CATGQAPYEQYF. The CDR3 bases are TGTGCCACCGGTCAGGCGCCCTACGAGCAGTACTTC.

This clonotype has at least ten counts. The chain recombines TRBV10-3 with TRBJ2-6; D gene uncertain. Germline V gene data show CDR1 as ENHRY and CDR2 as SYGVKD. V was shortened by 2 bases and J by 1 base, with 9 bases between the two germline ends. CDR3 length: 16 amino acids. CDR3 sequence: CAISEEDWSGANVLTF. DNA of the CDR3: TGTGCCATCAGTGAGGAGGATTGGTCTGGGGCCAACGTCCTGACTTTC.

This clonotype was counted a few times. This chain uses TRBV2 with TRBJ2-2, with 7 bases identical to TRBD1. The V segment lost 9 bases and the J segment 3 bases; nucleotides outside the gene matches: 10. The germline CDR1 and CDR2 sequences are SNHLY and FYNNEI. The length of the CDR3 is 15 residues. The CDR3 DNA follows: TGTGCCAGTCGGGCCGACAGGGTGCACACCGGGGAGCTGTTTTTT. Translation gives CASRADRVHTGELFF.

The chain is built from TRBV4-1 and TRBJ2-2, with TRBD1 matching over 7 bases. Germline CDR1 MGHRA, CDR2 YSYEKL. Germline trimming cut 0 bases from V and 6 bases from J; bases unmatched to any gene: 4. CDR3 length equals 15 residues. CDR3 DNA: TGCGCCAGCAGCCAAGATAGGGGGCTTTCCGGGGAGCTGTTTTTT. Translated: CASSQDRGLSGELFF.

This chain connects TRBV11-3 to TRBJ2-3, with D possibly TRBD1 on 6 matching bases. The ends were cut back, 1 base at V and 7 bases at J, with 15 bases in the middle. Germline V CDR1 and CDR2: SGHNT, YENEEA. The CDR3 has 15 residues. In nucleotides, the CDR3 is TGTGCCAGCAGCTTAGGGGGGCTGGTAAGGAATACGCAGTATTTT. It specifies CASSLGGLVRNTQYF. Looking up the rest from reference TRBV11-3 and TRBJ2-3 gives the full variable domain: EAGVVQSPRYKIIEKKQPVAFWCNPISGHNTLYWYLQNLGQGPELLIRYENEEAVDDSQLPKDRFSAERLKGVDSTLKIQPAELGDSAVYLCASSLGGLVRNTQYFGPGTRLTVL.

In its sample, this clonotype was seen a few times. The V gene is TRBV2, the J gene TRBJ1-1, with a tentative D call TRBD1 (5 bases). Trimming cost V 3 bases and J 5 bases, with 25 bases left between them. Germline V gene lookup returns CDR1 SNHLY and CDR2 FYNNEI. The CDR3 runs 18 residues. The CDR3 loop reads CASSEPTDGATSSTEAFF. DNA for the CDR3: TGTGCCAGCAGTGAGCCGACAGACGGGGCTACCTCAAGTACTGAAGCTTTCTTT. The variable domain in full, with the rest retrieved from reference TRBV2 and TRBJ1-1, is EPEVTQTPSHQVTQMGQEVILRCVPISNHLYFYWYRQILGQKVEFLVSFYNNEISEKSEIFDDQFSVERPDGSNFTLKIRSTKLEDSAMYFCASSEPTDGATSSTEAFFGQGTRLTVV.